Presented here are 29 T cell receptor beta chains from one specimen sequenced in a study of blood T cell repertoires in COVID-19. Data came from immunoSEQ multiplex PCR; TCRdb stores just in-frame clones and leaves some out. The data hold more than 95,000 clones, with 88% observed a single time. Specimen: peripheral blood. These receptors all stem from a human donor in a cohort sampled during active COVID-19.

The chain combines TRBV19 with TRBJ2-7, with a tentative D call TRBD2 (6 bases). V gave up 9 bases and J gave up 6 bases, with 18 bases separating them. The CDR3 has 13 amino acids. Germline V lookup: CDR1 LNHDA, CDR2 SQIVND (reference sequence). CDR3 loop: CARDTGEVCEQYF. The CDR3 region has the DNA TGTGCCAGAGATACCGGGGAGGTCTGCGAGCAGTACTTC.

The rearrangement joins TRBV15 to TRBJ2-5, with 8 bases matching TRBD1. Germline V CDR1 and CDR2: LNHNV, YYDKDF (reference sequence). The CDR3 is made up of 16 amino acids. After removal of 0 bases from V and 5 bases from J, the junction contained 8 bases not matched to a gene. CDR3 amino acids: CATSRDLAGGRETQYF. The CDR3 DNA follows: TGTGCCACCAGCAGAGATCTGGCAGGGGGCCGTGAGACCCAGTACTTC.

The V gene is TRBV9, the J gene TRBJ1-3, with D tentatively TRBD1 (6 bases). The CDR3 runs to 18 residues. V was shortened by 4 bases and J by 4 bases, with 24 bases between the two germline ends. CDR1 is SGDLS, CDR2 YYNGEE, per germline. The chain's CDR3 is CASSTMTGLGMEGNTIYF. The CDR3 DNA reads as TGTGCCAGCAGCACTATGACAGGTCTCGGAATGGAGGGAAACACCATATATTTT. Complete variable domain (other parts from reference TRBV9 and TRBJ1-3): DSGVTQTPKHLITATGQRVTLRCSPRSGDLSVYWYQQSLDQGLQFLIQYYNGEERAKGNILERFSAQQFPDLHSELNLSSLELGDSALYFCASSTMTGLGMEGNTIYFGEGSWLTVV.

V and J are TRBV18 and TRBJ2-7, with 9 bases aligning to TRBD1. V trimming: 2 bases; J trimming: 5 bases; junction bases outside the gene matches: 10. From germline, CDR1 is KGHSH and CDR2 LQKENI. This CDR3 is 16 amino acids long. CDR3 amino acids: CASSPYLLQGADEQYF. As DNA, the CDR3 is TGTGCCAGCTCACCATACCTCCTACAGGGGGCTGACGAGCAGTACTTC.

This clone occurred once. The chain is built from TRBV25-1 and TRBJ2-3; D is possibly TRBD2 (6 bases). There are 16 residues in the CDR3. The germline gives CDR1 MGHDK, CDR2 SYGVNS. V was cut by 3 bases and J by 2 bases, with 15 bases left in between. CDR3 loop: CASSDLGGRDTDTQYF. For the CDR3, the DNA is TGTGCCAGCAGTGACCTGGGGGGACGGGACACAGATACGCAGTATTTT.

CDR3 protein: CASSLGRRYNEQFF. As DNA, the CDR3 is TGCGCCAGCAGCTTAGGCCGGAGGTACAATGAGCAGTTCTTC. The chain uses TRBV5-1 and TRBJ2-1; perhaps TRBD2 as D (5 bases). V lost 2 bases, J lost 4 bases, and 10 bases lay in between. Germline values: CDR1 SGHRS, CDR2 YFSETQ. CDR3 length: 14 amino acids.

The chain has TRBV19 and TRBJ1-1, with TRBD1 identical over 9 bases. The V gene's germline CDR1 is LNHDA and CDR2 SQIVND (reference sequence). This CDR3 contains 15 residues. The ends lost 7 bases at V and 0 bases at J; junction bases unmatched: 6. The CDR3 loop reads CASIDRGFMNTEAFF. The CDR3 bases are TGTGCCAGTATCGACAGGGGGTTCATGAACACTGAAGCTTTCTTT. Filled out from reference TRBV19 and TRBJ1-1, the complete variable domain reads DGGITQSPKYLFRKEGQNVTLSCEQNLNHDAMYWYRQDPGQGLRLIYYSQIVNDFQKGDIAEGYSVSREKKESFPLTVTSAQKNPTAFYLCASIDRGFMNTEAFFGQGTRLTVV.

This clone was found many times. The chain has TRBV2 and TRBJ2-2; tentatively, D is TRBD2 (6 bases). Trimming cost V 7 bases and J 4 bases, with 13 bases left between them. The CDR3 has 14 residues. From germline, CDR1 is SNHLY and CDR2 FYNNEI. In DNA, the CDR3 is TGTGCCAGCATACGGAGGGGAAGCACCGGGGAGCTGTTTTTT. The encoded protein is CASIRRGSTGELFF.

V is TRBV11-3 and J is TRBJ2-3, with TRBD2 identical over 12 bases. The trim removed 5 bases at V and 2 bases at J, leaving 5 bases unmatched. Germline V lookup: CDR1 SGHNT, CDR2 YENEEA. The CDR3 length is 16 residues. CDR3 DNA sequence: TGTGCCAGCAGCCGCGGACTAGCGGGACCCACAGATACGCAGTATTTT. Its translation is CASSRGLAGPTDTQYF.

This clone has a handful of counts. The chain combines TRBV15 with TRBJ2-1; TRBD2 aligns across 11 bases. Germline values: CDR1 LNHNV, CDR2 YYDKDF (reference sequence). J was trimmed by 6 bases and V by 2 bases; bases with no gene match: 6. This CDR3 has 16 amino acids. The CDR3 loop reads CATSRITSGSFNEQFF. DNA of the CDR3: TGTGCCACCAGCAGAATTACTAGCGGGAGTTTCAATGAGCAGTTCTTC.

The rearrangement links TRBV6-5 to TRBJ1-6, with D tentatively TRBD1 (5 bases). This CDR3 comprises 13 residues. CDR1 and CDR2 from the germline V gene are MNHEY and SVGAGI. Trimming left V 6 bases short and J 5 bases short, with 8 bases between. The CDR3 loop reads CASRTANNSPLHF. The CDR3 region has the DNA TGTGCCAGCAGGACAGCAAATAATTCACCCCTCCACTTT.

V usage is TRBV2 and J usage is TRBJ2-3; 8 bases agree with TRBD2. CDR3 size: 16 residues. In germline, CDR1 is SNHLY, CDR2 FYNNEI. V lost 6 bases and J lost 4; bases outside the gene matches: 12. CDR3 protein: CASRARAGVSADTQYF. The CDR3 bases are TGTGCCAGCAGGGCCAGAGCGGGGGTTTCTGCAGATACGCAGTATTTT.

V gene TRBV3-1 (or the pseudogene TRBV3-2) combines with J gene TRBJ1-6, with 8 bases lining up with TRBD1. The germline V gene has CDR1 LGHDT and CDR2 YNNKEL (reference sequence). The V segment lost 4 bases and the J segment 10 bases; nucleotides outside the gene matches: 6. The CDR3 spans 14 residues. The CDR3 loop reads CASSLRTGRSPLHF. CDR3 DNA: TGTGCCAGCAGCCTTCGGACAGGGAGGTCACCCCTCCACTTT.

The rearrangement joins TRBV4-1 to TRBJ1-2; TRBD1 aligns across 7 bases. After removal of 3 bases from V and 0 bases from J, the junction contained 7 bases not matched to a gene. The V gene's germline CDR1 is MGHRA and CDR2 YSYEKL. The CDR3 consists of 16 residues. CDR3 in DNA: TGCGCCAGCAGCCACGCTTGGACAGGCACTAACTATGGCTACACCTTC. This codes for CASSHAWTGTNYGYTF.

This chain joins TRBV5-6 and TRBJ1-5; D is unresolved. The CDR3 runs 13 residues. The ends were cut back, 2 bases at V and 4 bases at J, with 7 bases in the middle. The germline gives CDR1 SGHDT, CDR2 YYEEEE. CDR3 sequence reads: CASSFRGNQPQHF. The CDR3 DNA is TGTGCCAGCAGCTTTAGAGGGAATCAGCCCCAGCATTTT. The whole variable domain, remainder taken from reference TRBV5-6 and TRBJ1-5, is DAGVTQSPTHLIKTRGQQVTLRCSPKSGHDTVSWYQQALGQGPQFIFQYYEEEERQRGNFPDRFSGHQFPNYSSELNVNALLLGDSALYLCASSFRGNQPQHFGDGTRLSIL.

The rearrangement links TRBV11-3 to TRBJ2-7; D might be TRBD2 (6 bases). The CDR3 has 13 amino acids. Germline V gene lookup returns CDR1 SGHNT and CDR2 YENEEA. V was pared by 6 bases and J by 1 base, with 10 bases between. The CDR3 DNA is TGTGCCAGCAGTAAGGGAGGATCCTACGAGCAGTACTTC. Translation gives CASSKGGSYEQYF.

The chain uses TRBV6-5 and TRBJ2-3, with a weak D call TRBD2 (6 bases). There are 14 residues in the CDR3. CDR1 and CDR2 from the germline V gene are MNHEY and SVGAGI. The V end was cut by 8 bases, the J end by 0 bases, with 12 bases between. CDR3 region: CASVGGLSTDTQYF. The CDR3 DNA follows: TGTGCCAGCGTCGGGGGACTCAGCACAGATACGCAGTATTTT.

The gene calls are TRBV9 and TRBJ2-2; 10 nucleotides align to TRBD2. CDR3 length: 18 amino acids. V lost 4 bases to trimming and J lost 4 bases; unmatched junction nucleotides: 13. Germline V gives CDR1 SGDLS, CDR2 YYNGEE. CDR3 loop: CASSKRAAGGPSTGELFF. DNA of the CDR3: TGTGCCAGCAGCAAAAGAGCAGCGGGAGGGCCGAGCACCGGGGAGCTGTTTTTT.

This chain links TRBV6-6 with TRBJ1-1; perhaps TRBD1 as D (6 bases). Trimming pared 6 bases from V and 4 bases from J, leaving 12 bases between. Germline CDR1 is MNHNY and CDR2 is SVGAGI (reference sequence). The CDR3 consists of 13 residues. CDR3 sequence reads: CASSPGGATEAFF. CDR3 nucleotides: TGTGCCAGCAGCCCGGGGGGGGCCACTGAAGCTTTCTTT.

The chain couples TRBV4-3 to TRBJ2-7, with D perhaps TRBD1 (6 bases). The CDR3 consists of 15 residues. Trimming removed 1 base from V and 0 bases from J, with 10 bases in between. Germline lookup yields CDR1 LGHNA and CDR2 YSLEER. CDR3 in amino acids: CASSQGTGSSYEQYF. CDR3 in DNA: TGCGCCAGCAGCCAAGGAACAGGGAGCTCCTACGAGCAGTACTTC.

The chain joins TRBV6-4 to TRBJ2-3, with TRBD1 matching over 7 bases. Germline V gene data show CDR1 as MRHNA and CDR2 as SNTAGT. Trimming removed 8 bases from V and 0 bases from J; junction bases left unmatched: 2. The length of the CDR3 is 13 residues. The CDR3 region has the DNA TGTGCCAGCCGGGACAGCAGCACAGATACGCAGTATTTT. It translates to CASRDSSTDTQYF.

The chain is built from TRBV4-1 and TRBJ2-7; 8 nucleotides align to TRBD1. CDR3 size: 16 residues. Germline V lookup: CDR1 MGHRA, CDR2 YSYEKL. After removal of 1 base from V and 6 bases from J, the junction contained 11 bases not matched to a gene. The CDR3 spells CASSQVPLAGGSEQYF. CDR3 DNA sequence: TGCGCCAGCAGCCAAGTTCCCTTGGCAGGGGGCTCCGAGCAGTACTTC.

The CDR3 sequence is CASGRTGAGANVLTF. CDR3 bases: TGTGCCAGCGGTAGGACAGGGGCTGGGGCCAACGTCCTGACTTTC. The J gene is TRBJ2-6, the V gene TRBV3-1 (or the pseudogene TRBV3-2), with TRBD1 identical over 9 bases. Trimming at V came to 8 bases and at J to 2 bases, leaving 4 bases not matched to a gene. The CDR3 spans 15 residues. CDR1 and CDR2 from the germline V gene are LGHDT and YNNKEL (reference sequence).

V usage is TRBV5-6 and J usage is TRBJ2-1, with TRBD1 matching 7 bases. With 4 bases clipped from V and 8 bases from J, the junction kept 6 bases outside the gene matches. Germline assignment: CDR1 SGHDT and CDR2 YYEEEE. The CDR3 runs to 13 residues. DNA for the CDR3: TGTGCCAGCAGCAGAGACAGGGATCATGAGCAGTTCTTC. This translates into CASSRDRDHEQFF.

This chain uses TRBV4-1 with TRBJ1-1; TRBD1 might be the D (5 bases). The ends were cut back, 0 bases at V and 4 bases at J, with 12 bases in the middle. The CDR3 totals 15 residues. Looked up from germline, CDR1 is MGHRA and CDR2 is YSYEKL. The CDR3 sequence: CASSQDLRGFTEAFF. CDR3 coding DNA: TGCGCCAGCAGCCAAGATTTGCGGGGGTTCACTGAAGCTTTCTTT.

The CDR3 bases are TGTGCCAGCAGCGTAGCTGCGACCAGGACTTCCACAGATACGCAGTATTTT. The encoded protein is CASSVAATRTSTDTQYF. The J gene is TRBJ2-3, the V gene TRBV9, with a tentative D call TRBD2 (5 bases). V shed 0 bases and J shed 2 bases, with 16 bases lying between them. This CDR3 is built from 17 residues. Germline CDR1 reads SGDLS; CDR2 reads YYNGEE.

The rearrangement links TRBV28 to TRBJ1-3, with unresolved D. V gave up 8 bases and J gave up 1 base, with 15 bases separating them. The CDR3 is made up of 15 amino acids. CDR1 is MDHEN and CDR2 is SYDVKM in the germline V gene. In DNA form, the CDR3 reads TGTGCCAGCGACTCTACGGCAAGTTCTGGAAACACCATATATTTT. It translates to CASDSTASSGNTIYF.

This clone was counted ten times or more. The chain has TRBV4-3 and TRBJ2-7; 7 bases fit TRBD1. The CDR3 sequence is 15 residues long. V shed 4 bases, J shed 1 base, and the junction held 7 bases outside the gene matches. CDR1 and CDR2 (germline): LGHNA, YSLEER. CDR3 in amino acids: CASSPQRTGSYEQYF. CDR3 sequence (DNA): TGCGCCAGCAGCCCTCAAAGGACAGGATCCTACGAGCAGTACTTC.

The chain has TRBV3-1 (or the pseudogene TRBV3-2) and TRBJ2-3; a weak D match, TRBD1 (6 bases). The V end lost 1 base, the J end lost 6 bases, and 11 bases lay between the germline ends. Per germline, CDR1 LGHDT and CDR2 YNNKEL (reference sequence). The CDR3 contains 14 residues. This chain's CDR3 is CASSQGGRGDTQYF. The CDR3, as DNA: TGTGCCAGCAGCCAAGGGGGGCGCGGGGATACGCAGTATTTT.